The 29 T cell receptor beta chains below all came from one sample that was sequenced in a study of blood T cell repertoires in COVID-19. Profiling relied on immunoSEQ multiplex PCR, and the TCRdb table lists in-frame clones only, not all of them. The sample holds approximately 30,000 clones, 93% seen once. Sequenced input: peripheral blood. The receptors stem from a human donor in a cohort sampled during active COVID-19.

This chain connects TRBV7-9 to TRBJ2-7; D unresolved. CDR1 SEHNR and CDR2 FQNEAQ come from the germline V gene (reference sequence). The CDR3 is made up of 15 amino acids. Trimming removed 5 bases from V and 3 bases from J, with 17 bases in between. The CDR3 loop reads CASSQHLGQLYEQYF. The DNA for the CDR3 is TGTGCCAGCAGCCAACACCTTGGGCAGCTCTACGAGCAGTACTTC.

This clone came up once. V and J are TRBV27 and TRBJ2-1, with TRBD1 matching over 11 bases. Germline V gene lookup returns CDR1 MNHEY and CDR2 SMNVEV (reference sequence). Losses at the gene ends were 1 base for V and 9 bases for J; bases not matched to a gene: 5. The CDR3 loop spans 15 amino acids. CDR3 DNA sequence: TGTGCCAGCAGTTTATGGGGGACAGGGGGAGGTGAGCAGTTCTTC. Translation gives CASSLWGTGGGEQFF.

This chain joins TRBV9 and TRBJ2-7; the D gene is possibly TRBD1 (5 bases). The CDR3 consists of 14 residues. Trimming took off 0 bases at V and 2 bases at J, with 9 bases between the two ends. Germline V CDR1 and CDR2: SGDLS, YYNGEE. CDR3 nucleotide sequence: TGTGCCAGCAGCGTAGGTGACAGCACCTACGAGCAGTACTTC. Protein product: CASSVGDSTYEQYF.

This clone has only one observation. The chain employs TRBV30 and TRBJ1-1; D perhaps matches TRBD1 (5 bases). V gave up 4 bases and J gave up 3 bases, with 12 bases separating them. This CDR3 is built from 13 residues. Germline lookup yields CDR1 GTSNPN and CDR2 SVGIG (reference sequence). CDR3 region: CAWIRVPYTEAFF. The CDR3 DNA sequence: TGTGCCTGGATCAGGGTACCATACACTGAAGCTTTCTTT.

The CDR3 region has the DNA TGTGCCAGTAGTAGTCAGGGGGCAACTAATGAAAAACTGTTTTTT. Protein: CASSSQGATNEKLFF. The chain uses TRBV19 and TRBJ1-4, with 7 bases matching TRBD1. CDR3 length: 15 residues. Trimming took 4 bases from V and 0 from J; bases not matched to a gene: 2. Germline values: CDR1 LNHDA, CDR2 SQIVND (reference sequence).

The rearrangement links TRBV6-1 to TRBJ2-4, with a weak D call TRBD2 (6 bases). The germline gives CDR1 MNHNS, CDR2 SASEGT. This CDR3 spans 14 amino acids. Trimming pared 2 bases from V and 6 bases from J, leaving 11 bases between. CDR3 DNA sequence: TGTGCCAGCAGTGAAACCCGGGGAGGAAACATTCAGTACTTC. Its translation is CASSETRGGNIQYF.

The chain uses TRBV5-4 and TRBJ1-1; D is possibly TRBD1 (6 bases). The ends were cut back, 4 bases at V and 1 base at J, with 8 bases in the middle. The CDR3 length is 13 residues. The germline gives CDR1 SGHNT, CDR2 YYREEE (reference sequence). The chain's CDR3 is CASSRGQNTEAFF. For the CDR3, the DNA is TGTGCCAGCAGCCGGGGACAGAACACTGAAGCTTTCTTT. The full variable domain, completed using reference TRBV5-4 and TRBJ1-1, is ETGVTQSPTHLIKTRGQQVTLRCSSQSGHNTVSWYQQALGQGPQFIFQYYREEENGRGNFPPRFSGLQFPNYSSELNVNALELDDSALYLCASSRGQNTEAFFGQGTRLTVV.

The chain has TRBV2 and TRBJ1-5; D uncertain. Germline V gene sequence: CDR1 SNHLY, CDR2 FYNNEI. The V and J ends lost 3 bases and 3 bases respectively, with 6 bases between them. This CDR3 region has 13 residues. In DNA, the CDR3 is TGTGCCAGCAGTGACTCCTTCAATCAGCCCCAGCATTTT. Protein: CASSDSFNQPQHF. The variable domain in full, with the rest retrieved from reference TRBV2 and TRBJ1-5, is EPEVTQTPSHQVTQMGQEVILRCVPISNHLYFYWYRQILGQKVEFLVSFYNNEISEKSEIFDDQFSVERPDGSNFTLKIRSTKLEDSAMYFCASSDSFNQPQHFGDGTRLSIL.

The chain carries TRBV21-1 and TRBJ1-2; the table's D call, TRBD1, was not checked against the DNA. TRBV21-1 is a listed pseudogene. CDR3 size: 11 residues. Here the CDR3 reads CASSTNYGYTF. In DNA, the CDR3 is TGTGCCAGCAGCACAAACTATGGCTACACCTTC.

The genes are TRBV6-2 or TRBV6-3 and TRBJ2-3; no clear D gene. V lost 6 bases to trimming and J lost 1 base, with 20 bases between them. The CDR3 loop spans 17 amino acids. The germline V gene encodes CDR1 MNHEY and CDR2 SVGEGT. CDR3 sequence reads: CASSPNYPNYGTDTQYF. DNA of the CDR3: TGTGCCAGCAGCCCTAACTACCCGAATTATGGCACAGATACGCAGTATTTT.

The rearrangement links TRBV5-4 to TRBJ2-5; D call uncertain. Between the trimmed V and J ends, which lost 0 bases and 0 bases, there was a span of 6 bases. Per germline, CDR1 SGHNT and CDR2 YYREEE (reference sequence). There are 14 residues in the CDR3. As DNA, the CDR3 is TGTGCCAGCAGCTTGGGAGCGCACCAAGAGACCCAGTACTTC. It is translated as CASSLGAHQETQYF. The entire variable domain, with the rest obtained from reference TRBV5-4 and TRBJ2-5, is as follows: ETGVTQSPTHLIKTRGQQVTLRCSSQSGHNTVSWYQQALGQGPQFIFQYYREEENGRGNFPPRFSGLQFPNYSSELNVNALELDDSALYLCASSLGAHQETQYFGPGTRLLVL.

This clone was observed a single time. The genes are TRBV7-9 and TRBJ1-1; perhaps TRBD1 as D (5 bases). V was shortened by 5 bases and J by 6 bases, with 10 bases between the two germline ends. Germline V gene sequence: CDR1 SEHNR, CDR2 FQNEAQ (reference sequence). The CDR3 totals 12 residues. In DNA form, the CDR3 reads TGTGCCAGCAGCCAGGGAGGCCCTGAAGCTTTCTTT. Residues: CASSQGGPEAFF.

The V and J genes are TRBV24-1 and TRBJ2-2; 9 bases fit TRBD1. The CDR3 contains 15 residues. Germline V lookup: CDR1 KGHDR, CDR2 SFDVKD. With V trimmed by 4 bases and J by 7 bases, 6 bases remained unmatched. The CDR3 DNA reads TGTGCCACCAGTGAAGGGACAGGGAGTGGCGGGGAGCTGTTTTTT. This translates into CATSEGTGSGGELFF.

The V gene is TRBV5-4, the J gene TRBJ2-2, with no clear D. The ends were cut back, 0 bases at V and 8 bases at J, with 11 bases in the middle. The CDR3 has 14 amino acids. Germline-derived CDR1 and CDR2 are SGHNT and YYREEE (reference sequence). Here the CDR3 reads CASSLDSSSGELFF. The CDR3 nucleotides read TGTGCCAGCAGCTTGGATAGTAGCTCTGGGGAGCTGTTTTTT.

This chain uses TRBV4-1 with TRBJ2-3; D is possibly TRBD1 (5 bases). This CDR3 contains 15 residues. Germline V CDR1 and CDR2: MGHRA, YSYEKL. The V end was cut by 1 base, the J end by 0 bases, with 8 bases between. CDR3 in amino acids: CASSQGQTSTDTQYF. CDR3 coding DNA: TGCGCCAGCAGCCAAGGACAGACTAGCACAGATACGCAGTATTTT.

The table lists this clone with a count of one. The V call is TRBV13, the J call TRBJ2-1; TRBD2 matches at 9 bases. Germline V gene sequence: CDR1 PRHDT, CDR2 FYEKMQ (reference sequence). V shed 4 bases, J shed 5 bases, and the junction held 6 bases outside the gene matches. This CDR3 contains 15 residues. CDR3 coding DNA: TGTGCCAGCAGCTCCACTAGCGGGCCTAACAATGAGCAGTTCTTC. Encoded protein: CASSSTSGPNNEQFF.

The V and J genes are TRBV7-6 and TRBJ2-7, with 8 bases aligning to TRBD1. Germline loops: CDR1 SGHVS, CDR2 FNYEAQ. V lost 3 bases, J lost 4 bases, and 2 bases stayed unmatched. The CDR3 has 13 amino acids. The CDR3 here is CASSFDRGYEQYF. CDR3 sequence (DNA): TGTGCCAGCAGCTTCGACAGGGGATACGAGCAGTACTTC.

V usage is TRBV5-5 and J usage is TRBJ2-2, with D possibly being TRBD1 (6 bases). The V end was cut by 2 bases, the J end by 3 bases, with 8 bases between. The V gene's germline CDR1 is SGHKS and CDR2 YYEKEE (reference sequence). CDR3 length equals 14 residues. The CDR3: CASSFRGYTGELFF. DNA for the CDR3: TGTGCCAGCAGCTTCAGGGGATACACCGGGGAGCTGTTTTTT.

This clone turned up a few times. The genes are TRBV9 and TRBJ2-2; perhaps TRBD1 as D (6 bases). The V and J ends lost 4 bases and 1 base respectively, with 11 bases between them. The CDR3 is made up of 15 amino acids. Germline V CDR1 and CDR2: SGDLS, YYNGEE. This chain's CDR3 is CASSPLRGNTGELFF. The CDR3 nucleotides read TGTGCCAGCAGCCCCCTCAGGGGGAACACCGGGGAGCTGTTTTTT.

J is TRBJ1-2 and V is TRBV10-3; D perhaps matches TRBD1 (6 bases). Trimming cost V 10 bases and J 5 bases, with 11 bases left between them. This CDR3 is built from 11 residues. Per the germline V gene, CDR1 is ENHRY and CDR2 is SYGVKD. The CDR3 is CASTGTYGYTF. In nucleotides, the CDR3 is TGTGCCAGCACAGGGACGTATGGCTACACCTTC.

The CDR3 sequence is CASSLDRRGGNTIYF. The CDR3 DNA reads as TGTGCCAGCAGCCTGGATCGTAGAGGAGGAAACACCATATATTTT. This sequence joins TRBV5-6 and TRBJ1-3; D remains unclear. Trimming removed 4 bases at V and 4 bases at J, with 15 bases between. The length of the CDR3 is 15 residues. In germline, CDR1 is SGHDT, CDR2 YYEEEE. Full variable domain (rest looked up from reference TRBV5-6 and TRBJ1-3): DAGVTQSPTHLIKTRGQQVTLRCSPKSGHDTVSWYQQALGQGPQFIFQYYEEEERQRGNFPDRFSGHQFPNYSSELNVNALLLGDSALYLCASSLDRRGGNTIYFGEGSWLTVV.

V gene TRBV5-6 combines with J gene TRBJ2-1, with D possibly matching TRBD1 (6 bases). CDR3 length: 13 residues. Germline values: CDR1 SGHDT, CDR2 YYEEEE. Trimming took off 7 bases at V and 5 bases at J, with 13 bases between the two ends. The CDR3 DNA sequence: TGTGCCAGCGGGCAGGGGCCAAACAATGAGCAGTTCTTC. Protein sequence: CASGQGPNNEQFF.

The gene calls are TRBV5-1 and TRBJ2-5; perhaps TRBD1 as D (6 bases). This CDR3 is 14 amino acids long. Germline V gene data show CDR1 as SGHRS and CDR2 as YFSETQ. V lost 0 bases and J lost 4, with 10 bases in between. The CDR3 loop is CASSLGIGGETQYF. For the CDR3, the DNA is TGCGCCAGCAGCTTGGGTATAGGGGGAGAGACCCAGTACTTC. The full variable domain, its missing parts supplied by reference TRBV5-1 and TRBJ2-5, is KAGVTQTPRYLIKTRGQQVTLSCSPISGHRSVSWYQQTPGQGLQFLFEYFSETQRNKGNFPGRFSGRQFSNSRSEMNVSTLELGDSALYLCASSLGIGGETQYFGPGTRLLVL.

The table lists this clone with a count of one. The chain has TRBV30 and TRBJ2-3; perhaps TRBD2 as D (7 bases). The length of the CDR3 is 17 residues. The V gene lost 2 bases and the J gene lost 1 base, with 19 bases spanning the gap. Looked up from germline, CDR1 is GTSNPN and CDR2 is SVGIG (reference sequence). CDR3: CAWSPGDDAGGTDTQYF. In nucleotides, the CDR3 is TGTGCCTGGAGTCCAGGGGACGACGCGGGGGGCACAGATACGCAGTATTTT.

This chain connects TRBV4-1 to TRBJ1-2; 12 nucleotides match TRBD1. Germline V CDR1 and CDR2: MGHRA, YSYEKL. This CDR3 has 19 residues. J was trimmed by 8 bases and V by 7 bases; bases with no gene match: 23. This CDR3 reads CASNSYLPASGQGAEGYTF. The CDR3 DNA is TGCGCCAGCAACTCATATCTACCCGCCTCGGGACAGGGGGCAGAAGGCTACACCTTC.

In DNA form, the CDR3 reads TGTGCCAGCAGCAAAAATCCGGGACAGGGTAATGAAAAACTGTTTTTT. Its translation is CASSKNPGQGNEKLFF. The gene calls are TRBV11-2 and TRBJ1-4, with 9 bases aligning to TRBD1. CDR1 is SGHAT, CDR2 FQNNGV, per germline. The V gene end was trimmed by 5 bases and the J gene end by 4 bases; junction bases not matched to a gene: 8. The CDR3 has 16 amino acids.

V usage is TRBV7-2 and J usage is TRBJ1-4; D unresolved. Germline V lookup: CDR1 SGHTA, CDR2 FQGNSA. This CDR3 is built from 16 residues. V lost 6 bases and J lost 8, with 22 bases in between. The CDR3 nucleotides read TGTGCCAGCAGGTTAACAACCGGGTCTCTTAAAGAAAAACTGTTTTTT. Protein product: CASRLTTGSLKEKLFF.

The count of this clone is one. The J gene is TRBJ2-7, the V gene TRBV11-2; D possibly corresponds to TRBD1 (6 bases). This CDR3 comprises 14 residues. Per germline, CDR1 SGHAT and CDR2 FQNNGV. V gave up 5 bases and J gave up 1 base, with 12 bases separating them. The CDR3 DNA follows: TGTGCCAGCAGCCCACCGGACAGATCCTACGAGCAGTACTTC. Translated, it gives CASSPPDRSYEQYF.

This chain joins TRBV3-1 (or the pseudogene TRBV3-2) and TRBJ2-6; tentatively, D is TRBD2 (6 bases). CDR3 length: 20 amino acids. Germline V gene sequence: CDR1 LGHDT, CDR2 YNNKEL (reference sequence). Trimming took 0 bases from V and 0 from J, leaving 18 bases between them. CDR3 in amino acids: CASSQEVSGVAHSGANVLTF. CDR3 DNA sequence: TGTGCCAGCAGCCAAGAAGTTTCGGGAGTGGCCCACTCTGGGGCCAACGTCCTGACTTTC.